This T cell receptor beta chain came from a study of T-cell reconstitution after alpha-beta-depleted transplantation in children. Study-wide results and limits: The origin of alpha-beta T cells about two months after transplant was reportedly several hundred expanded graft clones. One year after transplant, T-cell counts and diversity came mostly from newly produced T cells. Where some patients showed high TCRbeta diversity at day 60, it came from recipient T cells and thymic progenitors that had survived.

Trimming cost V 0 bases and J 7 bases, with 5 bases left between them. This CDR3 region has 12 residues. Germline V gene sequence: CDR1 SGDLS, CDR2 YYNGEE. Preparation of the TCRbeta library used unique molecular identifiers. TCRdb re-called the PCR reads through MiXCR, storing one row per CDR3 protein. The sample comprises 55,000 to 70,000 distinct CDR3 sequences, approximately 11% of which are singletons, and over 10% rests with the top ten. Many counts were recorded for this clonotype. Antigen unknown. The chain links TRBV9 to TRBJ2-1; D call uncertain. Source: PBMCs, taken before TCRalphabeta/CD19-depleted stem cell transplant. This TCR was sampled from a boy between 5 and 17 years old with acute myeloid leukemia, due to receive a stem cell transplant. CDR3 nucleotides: TGTGCCAGCAGCGTAGGGCTAAATGAGCAGTTCTTC. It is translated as CASSVGLNEQFF.